Below, 22 T cell receptor beta chains from the same sample are listed, as sequenced in a study of T cell responses to AZD1222 COVID-19 vaccine. Measured with immunoSEQ multiplex PCR; TCRdb has only the in-frame clones, and not every one. The top ten clones hold 1% to 1.5% of a sample with 69,000 or so clones, roughly nine tenths of them seen once. The material sequenced was peripheral blood, taken 28 days after the second AZD1222 dose. The source is an adult who received the AZD1222 COVID-19 vaccine.

Only a few counts were recorded for this clone. The chain carries TRBV3-1 (or the pseudogene TRBV3-2) and TRBJ2-1; D not resolved. V lost 3 bases, J lost 0 bases, and 12 bases lay in between. This CDR3 has 16 amino acids. Germline V gene data show CDR1 as LGHDT and CDR2 as YNNKEL (reference sequence). CDR3 in amino acids: CASSHVLQSSYNEQFF. DNA of the CDR3: TGTGCCAGCAGCCACGTACTCCAGAGCTCCTACAATGAGCAGTTCTTC.

The rearrangement links TRBV18 to TRBJ1-6, with D perhaps matching TRBD1 (6 bases). CDR3 length equals 17 residues. V lost 4 bases and J 5 bases, leaving 18 bases between the germline ends. CDR1 KGHSH and CDR2 LQKENI come from the germline V gene. The CDR3 coding sequence is TGTGCCAGCTCACTTACCACGGTAGGGGGGGATAATTCACCCCTCCACTTT. Its protein product is CASSLTTVGGDNSPLHF.

The chain recombines TRBV18 with TRBJ1-1, with D tentatively TRBD1 (5 bases). The CDR3 runs 13 residues. The germline gives CDR1 KGHSH, CDR2 LQKENI. V gave up 6 bases and J gave up 2 bases, with 10 bases separating them. The CDR3 here is CASSRTTNTEAFF. CDR3 sequence (DNA): TGTGCCAGCTCTCGGACAACTAACACTGAAGCTTTCTTT.

The table lists this clone with a count of one. The chain is built from TRBV11-2 and TRBJ2-3; no definite D call. Germline lookup yields CDR1 SGHAT and CDR2 FQNNGV. The ends were cut back, 5 bases at V and 1 base at J, with 4 bases in the middle. The CDR3 totals 12 residues. DNA of the CDR3: TGTGCCAGCAGCGCACGCACAGATACGCAGTATTTT. Its protein is CASSARTDTQYF.

The rearrangement uses TRBV6-5 and TRBJ1-2; D is unresolved. CDR3 length: 13 amino acids. CDR1 is MNHEY and CDR2 is SVGAGI in the germline V gene. V lost 8 bases and J lost 4, with 14 bases in between. CDR3 sequence: CASWSGSLYGYTF. The CDR3, as DNA: TGTGCCAGCTGGAGTGGGAGTCTCTATGGCTACACCTTC.

This chain joins TRBV6-1 and TRBJ2-3, with no clear D. The length of the CDR3 is 21 residues. CDR1 is MNHNS, CDR2 SASEGT, per germline. The V end lost 0 bases, the J end lost 5 bases, and 30 bases lay between the germline ends. CDR3 coding DNA: TGTGCCAGCAGTGAAGCTCGACCGGTTAGGGTCGGAACTGGTGGGGAAGATACGCAGTATTTT. This translates into CASSEARPVRVGTGGEDTQYF.

J is TRBJ2-1 and V is TRBV6-5; 12 bases align to TRBD2. From germline, CDR1 is MNHEY and CDR2 SVGAGI. The length of the CDR3 is 15 residues. Trimming cost V 1 base and J 7 bases; bases outside gene matches: 2. CDR3 protein: CASSYLTSGSNEQFF. The DNA of the CDR3 is TGTGCCAGCAGTTACTTGACTAGCGGGAGTAATGAGCAGTTCTTC.

CDR3 sequence: CASSVATGTAGNTIYF. The CDR3 bases are TGTGCCAGCAGCGTAGCTACGGGGACAGCTGGAAACACCATATATTTT. J is TRBJ1-3 and V is TRBV9; 7 nucleotides line up with TRBD1. V shed 0 bases and J 2 bases; nucleotides not matched to a gene: 5. Germline CDR1 is SGDLS and CDR2 is YYNGEE. The CDR3 is made up of 16 amino acids.

In nucleotides, the CDR3 is TGTGCCAGCAGTGAATCCCTAGCGGGCCCCTACAATGAGCAGTTCTTC. Its translation is CASSESLAGPYNEQFF. The V gene is TRBV6-1, the J gene TRBJ2-1; 8 bases map to TRBD2. The CDR3 has 16 residues. Germline CDR1 reads MNHNS; CDR2 reads SASEGT. With V trimmed by 2 bases and J by 2 bases, 5 bases remained unmatched.

The gene calls are TRBV5-4 and TRBJ1-4; no firm D call. V was pared by 4 bases and J by 7 bases, with 17 bases between. The CDR3 totals 15 residues. Germline V gives CDR1 SGHNT, CDR2 YYREEE (reference sequence). CDR3 sequence: CASSPSPGGSEKLFF. CDR3 in DNA: TGTGCCAGCAGCCCCTCGCCAGGCGGAAGTGAAAAACTGTTTTTT.

J is TRBJ2-7 and V is TRBV7-2; D is unresolved. CDR3 length: 11 amino acids. Germline CDR1 reads SGHTA; CDR2 reads FQGNSA. Trimming removed 2 bases at V and 3 bases at J, with 2 bases between. CDR3 sequence reads: CASSLNYEQYF. DNA of the CDR3: TGTGCCAGCAGCTTAAACTACGAGCAGTACTTC.

The chain uses TRBV4-3 and TRBJ2-2, with D perhaps matching TRBD2 (5 bases). Germline V lookup: CDR1 LGHNA, CDR2 YSLEER. The CDR3 runs to 17 residues. V lost 0 bases, J lost 1 base, and 12 bases lay in between. The CDR3 protein is CASSQDLRSGNTGELFF. The CDR3 bases are TGCGCCAGCAGCCAAGATCTACGGAGCGGGAACACCGGGGAGCTGTTTTTT.

The rearrangement joins TRBV4-3 to TRBJ2-2; D remains ambiguous. Trimming shortened V by 0 bases and J by 6 bases, and 5 bases separated the two germline ends. The germline V gene has CDR1 LGHNA and CDR2 YSLEER. The CDR3 totals 13 residues. In nucleotides, the CDR3 is TGCGCCAGCAGCCAAGATCATTCCGGGGAGCTGTTTTTT. Translating gives CASSQDHSGELFF.

This clone has just one count. The rearrangement links TRBV13 to TRBJ1-3; 9 bases map to TRBD1. After removal of 5 bases from V and 3 bases from J, the junction contained 14 bases not matched to a gene. From germline, CDR1 is PRHDT and CDR2 FYEKMQ (reference sequence). This CDR3 has 18 residues. CDR3 bases: TGTGCCAGCAGCATTCACAGGGGGCTCGGGCTGGGTGGAAACACCATATATTTT. Its translation: CASSIHRGLGLGGNTIYF.

J is TRBJ2-7 and V is TRBV5-1, with 8 positions matching TRBD1. CDR3 length equals 15 residues. With 3 bases clipped from V and 7 bases from J, the junction kept 12 bases outside the gene matches. Germline-derived CDR1 and CDR2 are SGHRS and YFSETQ. The CDR3, as DNA: TGCGCCAGCAGCTCCCAAGGACAGGGTTTGGGTGAGCAGTACTTC. This translates into CASSSQGQGLGEQYF. Full variable domain (rest looked up from reference TRBV5-1 and TRBJ2-7): KAGVTQTPRYLIKTRGQQVTLSCSPISGHRSVSWYQQTPGQGLQFLFEYFSETQRNKGNFPGRFSGRQFSNSRSEMNVSTLELGDSALYLCASSSQGQGLGEQYFGPGTRLTVT.

J is TRBJ2-2 and V is TRBV19; 7 bases are shared with TRBD2. The CDR3 runs to 15 residues. CDR1 is LNHDA, CDR2 SQIVND, per germline (reference sequence). V was pared by 3 bases and J by 5 bases, with 6 bases of the junction left unmatched. CDR3 sequence: CASSMKGGVTGELFF. As DNA, the CDR3 is TGTGCCAGTAGTATGAAGGGAGGGGTTACCGGGGAGCTGTTTTTT.

V gene TRBV10-3 combines with J gene TRBJ1-1, with D unresolved. V was pared by 7 bases and J by 1 base, with 7 bases between. The CDR3 is 12 amino acids. Germline CDR1 is ENHRY and CDR2 is SYGVKD. The CDR3 sequence is CAIKGWNTEAFF. CDR3 in DNA: TGTGCCATCAAAGGTTGGAACACTGAAGCTTTCTTT.

CDR3 loop: CASSLASYNEQFF. In DNA, the CDR3 is TGTGCCAGCAGCTTAGCTAGCTACAATGAGCAGTTCTTC. This rearrangement joins TRBV7-9 to TRBJ2-1; the D is unclear. The CDR3 is 13 residues long. Germline loops: CDR1 SEHNR, CDR2 FQNEAQ (reference sequence). The V end lost 0 bases, the J end lost 3 bases, and 3 bases lay between the germline ends.

For this clone: Other nucleotide sequences from this sample produce the same CDR3. The chain employs TRBV7-9 and TRBJ2-6; unclear D gene. From germline, CDR1 is SEHNR and CDR2 FQNEAQ (reference sequence). The length of the CDR3 is 14 residues. V lost 1 base and J 0 bases, leaving 1 base between the germline ends. The CDR3 protein is CASSLDSGANVLTF. CDR3 bases: TGTGCCAGCAGCTTAGACTCTGGGGCCAACGTCCTGACTTTC.

The count of this clone is one. The chain joins TRBV30 to TRBJ1-5; the D is unclear. This CDR3 has 13 residues. In germline, CDR1 is GTSNPN, CDR2 SVGIG (reference sequence). The V end was cut by 3 bases, the J end by 6 bases, with 12 bases between. CDR3 amino acids: CAWSATGSQPQHF. The CDR3 nucleotides read TGTGCCTGGAGCGCTACTGGGTCTCAGCCCCAGCATTTT.

The chain couples TRBV5-1 to TRBJ2-7; TRBD1 agrees at 12 bases. The CDR3 has 15 amino acids. V trimming: 4 bases; J trimming: 4 bases; junction bases outside the gene matches: 6. Germline V gene data show CDR1 as SGHRS and CDR2 as YFSETQ. The CDR3 reads CASSPRGQGAYEQYF. The CDR3 DNA reads as TGCGCCAGCAGCCCCCGGGGACAGGGGGCTTACGAGCAGTACTTC. Full variable domain (remainder filled in from reference TRBV5-1 and TRBJ2-7): KAGVTQTPRYLIKTRGQQVTLSCSPISGHRSVSWYQQTPGQGLQFLFEYFSETQRNKGNFPGRFSGRQFSNSRSEMNVSTLELGDSALYLCASSPRGQGAYEQYFGPGTRLTVT.

Comment on this clone: Relative to the germline gene, one junction end is altered; a read error may explain this. This chain connects TRBV7-7 to TRBJ2-3, with D possibly TRBD1 on 5 matching bases. CDR3 length equals 13 residues. Germline assignment: CDR1 SSHAT and CDR2 FNYEAQ (reference sequence). The CDR3 nucleotides are TGTGCTAGCAGCTTAGACAGAACAGATACGCAGTATTTT. Protein: CASSLDRTDTQYF.